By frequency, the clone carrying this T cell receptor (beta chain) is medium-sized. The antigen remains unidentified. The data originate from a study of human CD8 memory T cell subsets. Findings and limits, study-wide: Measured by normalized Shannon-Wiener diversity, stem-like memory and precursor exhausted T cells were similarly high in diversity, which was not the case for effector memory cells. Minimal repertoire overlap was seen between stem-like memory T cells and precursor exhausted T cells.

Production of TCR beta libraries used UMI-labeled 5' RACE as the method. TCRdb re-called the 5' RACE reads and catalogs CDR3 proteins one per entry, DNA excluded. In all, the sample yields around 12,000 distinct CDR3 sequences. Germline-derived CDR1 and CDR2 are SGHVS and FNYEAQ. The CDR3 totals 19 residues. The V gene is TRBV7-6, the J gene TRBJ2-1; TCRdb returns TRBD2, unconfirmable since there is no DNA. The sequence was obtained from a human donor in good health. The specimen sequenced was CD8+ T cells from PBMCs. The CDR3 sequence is CASSSPRGALAGVNNEQFF.